Listed below are T cell receptor beta chains from one sample, sequenced in a study of vaccination effects on CD4 cells after COVID-19. Clones were sequenced by immunoSEQ multiplex PCR, and TCRdb holds only the in-frame ones, with some missing. Of under 65,000 clones in the sample, 65% to 80% were seen once. For these TCRs, the target antigens are not known. Material: CD4+ T cells from PBMCs cultured with HIV peptides, obtained before COVID-19 vaccination. The receptor set was obtained from a human donor who had a prior SARS-CoV-2 infection. Both conserved end residues are part of each CDR3. Each record gives: J gene, V gene, D gene, clone size, CDR3 DNA, CDR3 protein. A D gene is named only where the DNA matches it firmly. The listing skips clone size in some rows; elsewhere it reads once, few, many or a size class.

TRBJ1-2 | TRBV29-1 | - | - | TGCAGCGTTGATTTTTGGTTGGGCAGGAACTATGGCTACACCTTC | CSVDFWLGRNYGYTF
TRBJ2-3 | TRBV5-6 | TRBD2 | - | TGTGCCAGCAGCTTGTACGGGAGGGGAGATACGCAGTATTTT | CASSLYGRGDTQYF
TRBJ2-7 | TRBV2 | - | - | TGTGCCAGCAGTATAACAGGGTTTGTCGAGCAGTACTTC | CASSITGFVEQYF
TRBJ1-6 | TRBV7-2 | - | once | TGTGCCAGCAGCTTAGAGGCAATAGCCTGGGGCACCGGACCCCTCCACTTT | CASSLEAIAWGTGPLHF
TRBJ2-1 | TRBV19 | - | - | TGTGCCAGTAGTATCCGGGGCACAACAGAGAATGAGCAGTTCTTC | CASSIRGTTENEQFF
TRBJ2-7 | TRBV24-1 | TRBD2 | - | TGTGCCACCAGTGATTCCGGACTAGCGGGAGCAACCTACGAGCAGTACTTC | CATSDSGLAGATYEQYF
TRBJ1-2 | TRBV2 | TRBD1 | - | TGTGCCAGCAGGACAGGGATGGGTGGCTACACCTTC | CASRTGMGGYTF
TRBJ1-6 | TRBV7-9 | - | - | TGTGCCAGCAGCTTAGCGGGGGAAGGAAATTCACCCCTCCACTTT | CASSLAGEGNSPLHF
TRBJ2-3 | TRBV19 | TRBD1 | - | TGTGCCAGTAGTACTCCGGGACAGGGGGGGGATACGCAGTATTTT | CASSTPGQGGDTQYF
TRBJ2-5 | TRBV18 | - | once | TGTGCCAGCTCACGGGACTTTCAAGAGACCCAGTACTTC | CASSRDFQETQYF
TRBJ1-1 | TRBV21-1 | - | - | TGTGCCAGCAGCAATGGTCCCAGGGATTTAGAAGCTTTCTTT | CASSNGPRDLEAFF
TRBJ2-5 | TRBV12-3/TRBV12-4 | - | - | TGTGCCAGCAGTTTTGGTGGCCAAGAGACCCAGTACTTC | CASSFGGQETQYF
TRBJ2-7 | TRBV10-3 | - | - | TGTGCCATCATGGCGGCAGACAAATACGAGCAGTACTTC | CAIMAADKYEQYF
TRBJ2-2 | TRBV5-1 | - | few | TGCGCCAGCAGCCCAAGGGCGGGTGCGAACACCGGGGAGCTGTTTTTT | CASSPRAGANTGELFF
TRBJ2-1 | TRBV7-8 | TRBD2 | - | TGTGCCAGCAGCCCGAGTAGCGGGACCCACAATGAGCAGTTCTTC | CASSPSSGTHNEQFF
TRBJ1-3 | TRBV5-4 | - | - | TGTGCCAGCAGCGTGAGACAGGCTGGAAACACCATATATTTT | CASSVRQAGNTIYF
TRBJ1-1 | TRBV3-1/TRBV3-2 | - | - | TGTGCCAGCAGCCGCAGGGTCGGATCGGACACTGAAGCTTTCTTT | CASSRRVGSDTEAFF
TRBJ1-1 | TRBV2 | - | - | TGTGCCAGCAGTTGGACGGTGAACACTGAAGCTTTCTTT | CASSWTVNTEAFF
TRBJ1-4 | TRBV9 | TRBD1 | - | TGTGCCAGCAGCGTAATGGGACAGAGTAATGAAAAACTGTTTTTT | CASSVMGQSNEKLFF
TRBJ2-7 | TRBV13 | TRBD2 | - | TGTGCCAGCAGCTTCGGACTAGCGGCCTCCTACGAGCAGTACTTC | CASSFGLAASYEQYF
TRBJ2-6 | TRBV11-3 | - | - | TGTGCCAGCAGCTTAGAATCGGACATCTCAGGCGGGGCCAACGTCCTGACTTTC | CASSLESDISGGANVLTF
TRBJ2-2 | TRBV5-8 | - | - | TGTGCCAGCAGCTTACCTTTCATGTTAGCAGCGAACACCGGGGAGCTGTTTTTT | CASSLPFMLAANTGELFF
TRBJ2-3 | TRBV2 | - | - | TGTGCCAGCACGAGCACAGATACGCAGTATTTT | CASTSTDTQYF
TRBJ1-2 | TRBV6-1 | - | - | TGTGCCAGCAGTGAAAGGGGACCCTATGGCTACACCTTC | CASSERGPYGYTF
TRBJ2-1 | TRBV11-2 | - | - | TGTGCCAGCAGCTTTGGTGGGAGCTCCTACAATGAGCAGTTCTTC | CASSFGGSSYNEQFF
TRBJ2-7 | TRBV6-2/TRBV6-3 | - | - | TGTGCCAGCAGTAACCCCTACTCCAGGGCCTACGAGCAGTACTTC | CASSNPYSRAYEQYF
TRBJ2-7 | TRBV5-1 | - | - | TGCGCCAGCAGCTTTTTCTACAGTTCCTACGAGCAGTACTTC | CASSFFYSSYEQYF
TRBJ1-2 | TRBV7-9 | TRBD1 | - | TGTGCCAGCAGCCCCAGTGAGGGGGCGATCGTCGGCTACACCTTC | CASSPSEGAIVGYTF
TRBJ1-4 | TRBV5-5 | - | - | TGTGCCAGCAGCTTGCCCCGGACAGCAACTAATGAAAAACTGTTTTTT | CASSLPRTATNEKLFF
TRBJ2-6 | TRBV4-1 | TRBD1 | few | TGCGCCAGCAGCCTGAAGGGACAGGGCACTGGGGCCAACGTCCTGACTTTC | CASSLKGQGTGANVLTF
TRBJ2-7 | TRBV7-7 | - | - | TGTGCTAGCAGCTTAGATGTGGGGAGCTCCTACGAGCAGTACTTC | CASSLDVGSSYEQYF
TRBJ1-6 | TRBV6-6 | - | - | TGTGCCTCCTCTTATGGGGCAGATTCACCCCTCCACTTT | CASSYGADSPLHF
TRBJ2-7 | TRBV4-3 | - | - | TGCGCCAGCAGCCAAGATTATCGGAGCCTGACCTACGAGCAGTACTTC | CASSQDYRSLTYEQYF
TRBJ1-1 | TRBV29-1 | - | once | TGCAGCGGGTGGGGGGAACTTGGGGCTTTCTTT | CSGWGELGAFF
TRBJ2-7 | TRBV5-5 | - | - | TGTGCCAGCAGCTTGGCCCCGCACTACTACTACGAGCAGTACTTC | CASSLAPHYYYEQYF
TRBJ2-7 | TRBV7-2 | - | few | TGTGCCAGCAGCGGGCACCCGGCGCTGAGCTCCTACGAGCAGTACTTC | CASSGHPALSSYEQYF
TRBJ1-5 | TRBV2 | - | - | TGTGCCAGCAGTGTTTTGGGAGGGGATCAGCCCCAGCATTTT | CASSVLGGDQPQHF
TRBJ2-1 | TRBV5-6 | TRBD2 | - | TGTGCCAGCAGCTTGGGACTAGCGGGAGGGCCTTGGGATGAGCAGTTCTTC | CASSLGLAGGPWDEQFF
TRBJ2-5 | TRBV30 | - | - | TGTGCCTGGGGGGAAGAGACCCAGTACTTC | CAWGEETQYF
TRBJ1-4 | TRBV20-1 | - | - | TGCAGTGCTAGAGATAGGCGGGGACTGTTTTTT | CSARDRRGLFF
TRBJ2-5 | TRBV15 | - | - | TGTGCCACCAGCAGAGATCACGGCAGCCAAGAGACCCAGTACTTC | CATSRDHGSQETQYF
TRBJ2-7 | TRBV4-3 | - | - | TGCGCCAGCAGCCAAGATTACCCCCTAAATCGGGAGCAGTACTTC | CASSQDYPLNREQYF
TRBJ2-3 | TRBV5-4 | - | - | TGTGCCAGCAGCTTGCGGGACGGCGATACGCAGTATTTT | CASSLRDGDTQYF
TRBJ2-5 | TRBV5-4 | - | - | TGTGGGGTGGGAGGTAGGGGTCAAGAGACCCAGTACTTC | CGVGGRGQETQYF
TRBJ1-2 | TRBV2 | - | few | TGTGCCAGCAGCCCCGACGGCATCTATGGCTACACCTTC | CASSPDGIYGYTF
TRBJ2-1 | TRBV27 | TRBD1 | - | TGTGCCAGCAGTTTCCCAGGGGGCAATGAGCAGTTCTTC | CASSFPGGNEQFF
TRBJ2-1 | TRBV27 | - | - | TGTGCCAGCAGTTTAACAAGGCCCTCCTACAATGAGCAGTTCTTC | CASSLTRPSYNEQFF